This T cell receptor beta chain was recorded in a study of OX40 agonist ivuxolimab in advanced cancers. The wider study: Patients enrolled in dose escalation were diagnosed with hepatocellular carcinoma, melanoma, renal cell or head and neck cancer. Three dose-escalation patients had partial responses: one with hepatocellular carcinoma and two with cutaneous melanoma.

With regard to this clone: As yet, its antigen is unknown.

Sequenced by immunoSEQ multiplex PCR; TCRdb stores in-frame clones only, minus some. Of 60,000 or so clones in the sample, nearly 95% are singletons; the top ten hold over 10%. Notes on the study in general: Expanded clones tended on average to be more numerous among CD8+ T cells than CD4+. Partly responding patients at 0.1-3.0 mg/kg showed some of the smallest clonal expansion.

Deletions cut 7 bases from V and 5 bases from J, with 17 bases between. The CDR3 has 14 residues. Germline-derived CDR1 and CDR2 are MNHEY and SVGAGI. The sequence was collected from an adult with an advanced solid tumor such as melanoma, head and neck, liver or kidney cancer. The V gene is TRBV6-5, the J gene TRBJ2-5; the D gene is possibly TRBD1 (6 bases). The starting material was CD4+ or CD8+ T cells sorted from blood, obtained in a trial of the OX40 agonist ivuxolimab. DNA for the CDR3: TGTGCCAGCACCAAATCAGGGGTGAAGGAGACCCAGTACTTC. This codes for CASTKSGVKETQYF.